The clone carrying this T cell receptor (beta chain) was seen more than once but under ten times. The PCR had 60 Vbeta and 13 Jbeta primers. Original analysis: Counted up in a later analysis, unique TCR beta chains came to about 80 million, with about 10 million shared. The table came from immunoSEQ multiplex PCR; TCRdb's copy has only in-frame clones and leaves some out. Clone size and the V and J calls come from that table; the DNA yielded D and trimming. The repertoire holds 100,000 or so clones, roughly 15% seen once, with approximately 0.8% in the top ten. The CDR3 totals 12 residues. The V segment lost 11 bases and the J segment 2 bases; nucleotides outside the gene matches: 5. CDR1 and CDR2 from the germline V gene are ENHRY and SYGVKD. This entry is derived from a study of cytomegalovirus exposure and HLA in healthy donors. Overall study context: Falling in the Caucasian-associated ancestry cluster were about four fifths of under 450 genotyped donors.

The chain has TRBV10-3 and TRBJ2-7; 8 nucleotides line up with TRBD1. The origin of this receptor is a female donor in good health and CMV-seronegative. Sequencing was performed on PBMCs. CDR3 region: CAASTGAYEQYF. In DNA form, the CDR3 reads TGTGCCGCTTCGACAGGGGCCTACGAGCAGTACTTC.